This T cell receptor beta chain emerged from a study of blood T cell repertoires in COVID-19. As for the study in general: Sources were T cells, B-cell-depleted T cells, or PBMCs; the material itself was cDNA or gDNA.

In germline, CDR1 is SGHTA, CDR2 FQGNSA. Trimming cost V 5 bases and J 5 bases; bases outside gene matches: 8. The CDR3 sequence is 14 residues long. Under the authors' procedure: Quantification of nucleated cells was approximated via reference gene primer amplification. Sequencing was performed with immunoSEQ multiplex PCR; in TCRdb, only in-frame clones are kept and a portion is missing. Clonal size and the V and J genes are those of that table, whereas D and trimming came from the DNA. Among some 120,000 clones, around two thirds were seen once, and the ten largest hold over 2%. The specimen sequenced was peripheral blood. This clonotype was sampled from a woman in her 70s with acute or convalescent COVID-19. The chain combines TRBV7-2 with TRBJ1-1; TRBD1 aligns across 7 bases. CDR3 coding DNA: TGTGCCAGCAGCCTAAGGGGGCTTGGGACTGAAGCTTTCTTT. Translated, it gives CASSLRGLGTEAFF. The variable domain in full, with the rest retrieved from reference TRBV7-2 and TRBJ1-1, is GAGVSQSPSNKVTEKGKDVELRCDPISGHTALYWYRQSLGQGLEFLIYFQGNSAPDKSGLPSDRFSAERTGGSVSTLTIQRTQQEDSAVYLCASSLRGLGTEAFFGQGTRLTVV.